This is a list of T cell receptor beta chains from one sample in a study of blood T cell repertoires in COVID-19. Data came from immunoSEQ multiplex PCR; TCRdb stores just in-frame clones and leaves some out. This repertoire shows more than 40,000 clones, 90% found once; its top ten account for approximately 5%. Sequencing was done on a sample of peripheral blood. These TCRs come from a man aged 65 to 85 with acute or convalescent COVID-19. Both conserved end residues are part of each CDR3. A D gene is named only where the DNA matches it firmly. A clone size is listed for some rows: how often the clone was seen (once, few, many), or a class if it is expanded.

j_call d_call clone_size v_call cdr3_nt cdr3_aa
TRBJ1-5 NA NA TRBV28 TGTGCCAGCAGTTTATGGGCCCGAAGCGTGGGACATAGCAATCAGCCCCAGCATTTT CASSLWARSVGHSNQPQHF
TRBJ2-1 TRBD2 NA TRBV27 TGTGCCAGCAGTGTAACCGGACAAATAGCGGGGCCAAGCGGAAATGAGCAGTTCTTC CASSVTGQIAGPSGNEQFF
TRBJ1-2 NA NA TRBV28 TGTGCCAGCAGCTTAGCGCACCTAGCTAACTATGGCTACACCTTC CASSLAHLANYGYTF
TRBJ1-2 TRBD1 NA TRBV6-5 TGTGCCAGCAGTTACCGGGACAGGGGCGTCTATGGCTACACCTTC CASSYRDRGVYGYTF
TRBJ2-7 TRBD1 NA TRBV4-2 TGTGCCAGCAGCCCGCGACAGGGAAAGTTGGCGGGCGAGCAGTACTTC CASSPRQGKLAGEQYF
TRBJ1-6 NA NA TRBV7-2 TGTGCCAGCAGCTCAGACAGGTTAAGCTCCTATAATTCACCCCTCCACTTT CASSSDRLSSYNSPLHF
TRBJ2-5 NA NA TRBV2 TGTGCCAGCAGTGAAGCAAAGGGGCGGGAGACCCAGTACTTC CASSEAKGRETQYF
TRBJ2-3 TRBD2 NA TRBV5-1 TGCGCCAGCAGCTTTCGTGGGGGAGGGGATACGCAGTATTTT CASSFRGGGDTQYF
TRBJ1-5 TRBD1 NA TRBV6-2/TRBV6-3 TGTGCCAGCAGTTACTGGACAGGGATCAATCAGCCCCAGCATTTT CASSYWTGINQPQHF
TRBJ2-2 TRBD1 NA TRBV6-6 TGTGCCAGCAGTAGAGACAGGGACACCGGGGAGCTGTTTTTT CASSRDRDTGELFF
TRBJ1-6 NA NA TRBV6-5 TGTGCCAGCAGCAACTCCTGGGGCTCAACACCCCTCCACTTT CASSNSWGSTPLHF
TRBJ2-7 TRBD2 NA TRBV7-2 TGTGCCAGCAGCTTAAACATTCTAGCGGGGGGCCGTCTCGAGCAGTACTTC CASSLNILAGGRLEQYF
TRBJ2-6 TRBD1 NA TRBV19 TGTGCCAGTAGGAGAAGGGGGACAGGGGACTCTGGGGCCAACGTCCTGACTTTC CASRRRGTGDSGANVLTF
TRBJ2-5 NA NA TRBV2 TGTGCCAGCAGTGACAGGGGTTGGGAGACCCAGTACTTC CASSDRGWETQYF
TRBJ1-2 NA NA TRBV7-6 TGTGCCAGCAGCTCCCTCGGACACGCAGATTATGGCTACACCTTC CASSSLGHADYGYTF
TRBJ2-1 TRBD2 NA TRBV9 TGTGCCAGCAGCGTAGATGCTAGCGGGGGGGATGAGCAGTTCTTC CASSVDASGGDEQFF
TRBJ2-7 TRBD1 NA TRBV2 TGTGCCAGCAGAGACAGGGGTTACGAGCAGTACTTC CASRDRGYEQYF
TRBJ2-7 NA NA TRBV3-1/TRBV3-2 TGTGCCAGCAGCCTTTTGGACACTTACGAGCAGTACTTC CASSLLDTYEQYF
TRBJ2-7 NA NA TRBV4-3 TGCGCCAGCAGCCCGGGACTTCGCTACGAGCAGTACTTC CASSPGLRYEQYF
TRBJ2-2 TRBD2 NA TRBV9 TGTGCCAGCAGCTTCATCGGGGGGGCGAACACCGGGGAGCTGTTTTTT CASSFIGGANTGELFF
TRBJ1-2 TRBD1 NA TRBV19 TGTGCCAGTAGGGACGGACAGGACCTCTATGGCTACACCTTC CASRDGQDLYGYTF
TRBJ2-2 TRBD1 NA TRBV9 TGTGCCAGCAGCGTAGTAGGGGGCTCGAACACCGGGGAGCTGTTTTTT CASSVVGGSNTGELFF
TRBJ2-2 TRBD1 NA TRBV14 TGTGCCAGCAGCCATTGGACAGGGGTAAAGACCGGGGAGCTGTTTTTT CASSHWTGVKTGELFF
TRBJ2-5 TRBD2 NA TRBV7-2 TGTGCCAGCAGCTGGGGACTAGCGGGGGGGCCAGGAGAGACCCAGTACTTC CASSWGLAGGPGETQYF
TRBJ2-1 NA NA TRBV27 TGTGCCAGCAGTTTTCATCTCGGAGAGTATTACAATGAGCAGTTCTTC CASSFHLGEYYNEQFF
TRBJ2-7 TRBD1 NA TRBV5-1 TGCGCCAGCAGCTTCTTTTCAGGGGGATGGGAGCAGTACTTC CASSFFSGGWEQYF
TRBJ2-5 TRBD1 NA TRBV5-4 TGTGCCAGCAGCTCGAAGCAGACAGGGCCCCAAGGGACCCAGTACTTC CASSSKQTGPQGTQYF
TRBJ1-3 NA NA TRBV15 TGTGCCACCGTGGGGACTCTCGGAAACACCATATATTTT CATVGTLGNTIYF
TRBJ1-1 NA NA TRBV4-2 TGTGCCAGCAGCCGAATGGCGGGCCCGAGCGCTGAAGCTTTCTTT CASSRMAGPSAEAFF
TRBJ2-7 NA NA TRBV18 TGTGCCAGCTCACCTAAGGCGGGTGGCGAGCAGTACTTC CASSPKAGGEQYF
TRBJ2-7 TRBD2 NA TRBV6-1 TGTGCCAGCAGTGAAGGAAGCGGGGGGTATAGATCCTACGAGCAGTACTTC CASSEGSGGYRSYEQYF
TRBJ1-6 TRBD1 NA TRBV14 TGTGCCAGCAGCCTCCGGACAGGGGGCGCCTCCTATAATTCACCCCTCCACTTT CASSLRTGGASYNSPLHF
TRBJ1-2 NA once TRBV24-1 TGTGCCACCAGTGATTACACAGGGTTGGAGGGCTACACCTTC CATSDYTGLEGYTF
TRBJ1-1 NA NA TRBV18 TGTGCCAGCTCACCCCAAAAGAGGAACACTGAAGCTTTCTTT CASSPQKRNTEAFF
TRBJ1-3 NA few TRBV4-1 TGCGCCAGCAGCCAAGACGACTGGGTTAAGGGAAACACCATATATTTT CASSQDDWVKGNTIYF
TRBJ2-7 TRBD1 NA TRBV7-6 TGTGCCAGCCTACCCGGGATTCTGGGACAGGCCTACTTC CASLPGILGQAYF
TRBJ2-5 NA NA TRBV7-2 TGTGCCAGCAGCTTAGCATTGACTAGGTCCACCCAGTACTTC CASSLALTRSTQYF
TRBJ2-3 NA NA TRBV28 TGTGCCAGCAGGGCAGGACAGACGCGCACAGATACGCAGTATTTT CASRAGQTRTDTQYF
TRBJ2-1 TRBD2 NA TRBV7-9 TGTGCCAGCAGCTCGGGGGGAGGGAATGAGCAGTTCTTC CASSSGGGNEQFF
TRBJ1-2 NA NA TRBV6-2/TRBV6-3 TGTGCCAGCAGTTATGGCAGGGACTATGGCTACACCTTC CASSYGRDYGYTF
TRBJ2-3 NA NA TRBV5-4 TGTGCCAGCACCAACGGGGGAGGCGCCACAGATACGCAGTATTTT CASTNGGGATDTQYF